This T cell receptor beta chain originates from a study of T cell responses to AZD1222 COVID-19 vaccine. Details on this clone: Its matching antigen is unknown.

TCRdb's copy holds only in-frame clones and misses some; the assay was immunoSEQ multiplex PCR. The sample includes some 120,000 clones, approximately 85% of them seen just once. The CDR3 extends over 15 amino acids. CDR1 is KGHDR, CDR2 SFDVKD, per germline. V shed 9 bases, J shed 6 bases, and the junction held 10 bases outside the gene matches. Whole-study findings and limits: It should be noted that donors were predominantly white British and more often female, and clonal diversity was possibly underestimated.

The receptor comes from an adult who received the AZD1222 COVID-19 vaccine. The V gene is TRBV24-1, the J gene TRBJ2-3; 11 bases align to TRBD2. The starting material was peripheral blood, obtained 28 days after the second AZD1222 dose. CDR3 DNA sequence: TGTGCCACCCAGGCGGCTAGCGGGGGGTCGGATACGCAGTATTTT. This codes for CATQAASGGSDTQYF.